The 9 T cell receptor beta chains given below trace back to one sample, sequenced in a study of blood T cell repertoires in COVID-19. Some clones are missing from TCRdb's copy, which holds only in-frame ones; the method was immunoSEQ multiplex PCR. Altogether just over 200,000 clones are present, around 86% being singletons, with the ten largest covering roughly 5.7%. What was sequenced was peripheral blood. The receptors shown here come from a man older than 75 with acute or convalescent COVID-19.

The gene calls are TRBV7-6 and TRBJ2-1; 9 nucleotides align to TRBD2. This CDR3 comprises 16 residues. Per the germline V gene, CDR1 is SGHVS and CDR2 is FNYEAQ. V lost 3 bases to trimming and J lost 5 bases; unmatched junction nucleotides: 8. This CDR3 reads CASSLVSGLANNEQFF. As DNA, the CDR3 is TGTGCCAGCAGCTTGGTATCGGGACTAGCAAACAATGAGCAGTTCTTC.

V is TRBV24-1 and J is TRBJ2-7, with TRBD2 matching over 8 bases. Trimming took 2 bases from V and 2 from J; bases not matched to a gene: 1. Germline CDR1 KGHDR, CDR2 SFDVKD. The CDR3 totals 14 residues. The CDR3 DNA follows: TGTGCCACCAGTGATTCGGGACTAGCCTACGAGCAGTACTTC. It encodes CATSDSGLAYEQYF.

The J gene is TRBJ1-4, the V gene TRBV5-5; D ambiguous. In germline, CDR1 is SGHKS, CDR2 YYEKEE (reference sequence). The CDR3 contains 16 residues. V was shortened by 1 base and J by 3 bases, with 13 bases between the two germline ends. The CDR3 sequence is CASSLLGGNPNEKLFF. Written as DNA, the CDR3 is TGTGCCAGCAGCTTGTTGGGAGGAAACCCTAATGAAAAACTGTTTTTT.

The gene calls are TRBV19 and TRBJ2-3; 14 bases agree with TRBD2. Looked up from germline, CDR1 is LNHDA and CDR2 is SQIVND (reference sequence). This CDR3 spans 16 amino acids. The trim removed 2 bases at V and 9 bases at J, leaving 7 bases unmatched. As DNA, the CDR3 is TGTGCCAGTAGTATAACAGGACTAGCGGGAGGTAAAACGCAGTATTTT. Translation gives CASSITGLAGGKTQYF.

The chain links TRBV28 to TRBJ2-7, with a weak D call TRBD1 (6 bases). The germline CDR1 and CDR2 sequences are MDHEN and SYDVKM. V lost 5 bases and J lost 5, with 10 bases in between. This CDR3 has 12 residues. Here the CDR3 reads CASSHRDNEQYV. The CDR3 region has the DNA TGTGCCAGCAGTCACAGGGATAACGAGCAGTACGTC.

This chain connects TRBV5-4 to TRBJ2-7, with TRBD2 identical over 8 bases. The V gene's germline CDR1 is SGHNT and CDR2 YYREEE (reference sequence). CDR3 length: 13 residues. Germline trimming cut 3 bases from V and 4 bases from J; bases unmatched to any gene: 3. CDR3 bases: TGTGCCAGCAGCTCGGGGGGGTTTTACGAGCAGTACGTC. It codes for CASSSGGFYEQYV.

The chain links TRBV30 to TRBJ2-7; 8 nucleotides line up with TRBD2. The V gene's germline CDR1 is GTSNPN and CDR2 SVGIG (reference sequence). V was pared by 3 bases and J by 4 bases, with 17 bases of the junction left unmatched. This CDR3 is 17 amino acids long. The DNA of the CDR3 is TGTGCCTGGAGCGCCGGGCCCGGGGGGGGTGGGAGGTACGAGCAGTACTTC. Protein product: CAWSAGPGGGGRYEQYF. Together with reference TRBV30 and TRBJ2-7, the CDR3 gives the full variable domain: SQTIHQWPATLVQPVGSPLSLECTVEGTSNPNLYWYRQAAGRGLQLLFYSVGIGQISSEVPQNLSASRPQDRQFILSSKKLLLSDSGFYLCAWSAGPGGGGRYEQYFGPGTRLTVT.

This chain connects TRBV19 to TRBJ1-2; 11 nucleotides line up with TRBD1. Trimming cost V 9 bases and J 3 bases; bases outside gene matches: 9. This CDR3 contains 15 residues. Germline CDR1 LNHDA, CDR2 SQIVND (reference sequence). The CDR3 nucleotides are TGTGCCAGCCGGGACAGGGGGAGGCCTTACTATGGCTACACCTTC. Protein sequence: CASRDRGRPYYGYTF. Based on the CDR3 plus reference TRBV19 and TRBJ1-2, the full variable domain is DGGITQSPKYLFRKEGQNVTLSCEQNLNHDAMYWYRQDPGQGLRLIYYSQIVNDFQKGDIAEGYSVSREKKESFPLTVTSAQKNPTAFYLCASRDRGRPYYGYTFGSGTRLTVV.

The genes are TRBV5-8 and TRBJ1-2; D call uncertain. This CDR3 spans 14 amino acids. Germline CDR1 and CDR2: SGHTS and YDEGEE. V dropped 3 bases and J dropped 6 bases, with 15 bases sitting between them. CDR3 residues: CASSSRGRFDGYTF. The DNA for the CDR3 is TGTGCCAGCAGCTCACGCGGGAGGTTTGATGGCTACACCTTC. Based on the CDR3 plus reference TRBV5-8 and TRBJ1-2, the full variable domain is EAGVTQSPTHLIKTRGQQATLRCSPISGHTSVYWYQQALGLGLQFLLWYDEGEERNRGNFPPRFSGRQFPNYSSELNVNALELEDSALYLCASSSRGRFDGYTFGSGTRLTVV.